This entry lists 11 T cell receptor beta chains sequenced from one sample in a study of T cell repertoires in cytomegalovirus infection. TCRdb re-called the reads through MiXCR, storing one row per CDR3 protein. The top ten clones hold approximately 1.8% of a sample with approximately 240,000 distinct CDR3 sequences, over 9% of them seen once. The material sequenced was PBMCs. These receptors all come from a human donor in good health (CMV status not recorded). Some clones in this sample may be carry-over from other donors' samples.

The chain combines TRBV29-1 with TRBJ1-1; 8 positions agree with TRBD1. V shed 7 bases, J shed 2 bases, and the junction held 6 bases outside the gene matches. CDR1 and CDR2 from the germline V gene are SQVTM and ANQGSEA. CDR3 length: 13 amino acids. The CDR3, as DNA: TGCAGCGGGACAGGGTGGGGTAACACTGAAGCTTTCTTT. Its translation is CSGTGWGNTEAFF.

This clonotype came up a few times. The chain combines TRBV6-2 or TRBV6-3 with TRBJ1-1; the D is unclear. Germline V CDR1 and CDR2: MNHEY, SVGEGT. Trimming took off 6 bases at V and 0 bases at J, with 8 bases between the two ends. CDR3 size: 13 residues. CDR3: CASSPPMNTEAFF. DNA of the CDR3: TGTGCCAGCAGCCCCCCCATGAACACTGAAGCTTTCTTT.

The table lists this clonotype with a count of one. The CDR3 is CSVGDSSNQPQHF. CDR3 nucleotide sequence: TGCAGCGTTGGCGACAGTAGCAATCAGCCCCAGCATTTT. The rearrangement uses TRBV29-1 and TRBJ1-5; tentative D call: TRBD1 (5 bases). CDR1 SQVTM and CDR2 ANQGSEA come from the germline V gene. CDR3 length: 13 amino acids. Trimming took 4 bases from V and 0 from J, leaving 7 bases between them.

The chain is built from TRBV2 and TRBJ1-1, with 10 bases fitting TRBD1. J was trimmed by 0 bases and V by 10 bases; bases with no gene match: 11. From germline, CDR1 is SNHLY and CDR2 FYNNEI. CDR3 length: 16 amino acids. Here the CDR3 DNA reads TGTGCCACCAGAGACAGGGGGCGGATCGTGAACACTGAAGCTTTCTTT. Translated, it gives CATRDRGRIVNTEAFF.

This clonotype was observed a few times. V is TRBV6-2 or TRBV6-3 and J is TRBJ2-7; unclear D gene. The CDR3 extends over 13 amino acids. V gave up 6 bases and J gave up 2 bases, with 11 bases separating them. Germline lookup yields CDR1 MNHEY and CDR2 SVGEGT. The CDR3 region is CASSLEETYEQYF. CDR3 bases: TGTGCCAGCAGCCTTGAAGAGACCTACGAGCAGTACTTC.

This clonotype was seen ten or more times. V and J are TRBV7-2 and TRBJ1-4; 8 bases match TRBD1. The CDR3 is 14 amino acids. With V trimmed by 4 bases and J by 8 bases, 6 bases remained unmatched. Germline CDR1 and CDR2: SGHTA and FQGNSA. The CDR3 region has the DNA TGTGCCAGCAGCTGGACAGGGACGCAGGAAAAACTGTTTTTT. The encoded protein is CASSWTGTQEKLFF.

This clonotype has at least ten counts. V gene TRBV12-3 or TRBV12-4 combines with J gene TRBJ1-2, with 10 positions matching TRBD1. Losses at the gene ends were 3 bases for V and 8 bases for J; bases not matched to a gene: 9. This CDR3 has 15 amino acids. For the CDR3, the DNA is TGTGCCAGCAGTTTGGCCAGGGACAGGGGTGAAGGCTACACCTTC. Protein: CASSLARDRGEGYTF.

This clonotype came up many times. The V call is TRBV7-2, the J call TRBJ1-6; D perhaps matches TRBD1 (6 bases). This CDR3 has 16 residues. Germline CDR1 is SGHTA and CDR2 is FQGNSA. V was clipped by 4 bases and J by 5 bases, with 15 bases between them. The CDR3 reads CASSYNRGADNSPLHF. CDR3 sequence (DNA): TGTGCCAGCAGCTACAATCGGGGGGCGGATAATTCACCCCTCCACTTT.

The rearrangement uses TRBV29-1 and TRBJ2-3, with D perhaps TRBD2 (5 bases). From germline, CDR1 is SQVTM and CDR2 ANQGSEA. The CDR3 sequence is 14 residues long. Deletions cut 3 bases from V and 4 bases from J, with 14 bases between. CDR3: CSVEVSGIPDTQYF. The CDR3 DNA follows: TGCAGCGTTGAGGTTTCGGGAATACCAGATACGCAGTATTTT.

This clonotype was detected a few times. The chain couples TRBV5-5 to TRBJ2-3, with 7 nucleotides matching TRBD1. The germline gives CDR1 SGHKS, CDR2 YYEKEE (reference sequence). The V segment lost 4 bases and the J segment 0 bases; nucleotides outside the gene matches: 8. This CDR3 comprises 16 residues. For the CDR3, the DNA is TGTGCCAGCAGCCGGGGACAGTTTCCCAGCACAGATACGCAGTATTTT. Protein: CASSRGQFPSTDTQYF.

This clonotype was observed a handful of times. CDR3 in DNA: TGTGCCAGCAGTTTAGGATTAGGGACAGATCGCTACAATGAGCAGTTCTTC. Translating gives CASSLGLGTDRYNEQFF. The V call is TRBV28, the J call TRBJ2-1, with 7 bases identical to TRBD1. Germline V gene lookup returns CDR1 MDHEN and CDR2 SYDVKM. V was clipped by 2 bases and J by 3 bases; unmatched bases: 10. The CDR3 length is 17 residues. The variable domain in full, with the rest retrieved from reference TRBV28 and TRBJ2-1, is DVKVTQSSRYLVKRTGEKVFLECVQDMDHENMFWYRQDPGLGLRLIYFSYDVKMKEKGDIPEGYSVSREKKERFSLILESASTNQTSMYLCASSLGLGTDRYNEQFFGPGTRLTVL.